Each of the 25 T cell receptor beta chains below was sequenced from the same sample in a study of CD8 T cells in Susac syndrome. RNA, at about 0.45 to 1 ug, was reverse transcribed with random hexamers. In TCRdb, the immunoSEQ multiplex PCR reads were re-called with MiXCR into one record per CDR3 protein. The table shows more than 150,000 distinct CDR3 sequences, with under 97% occurring only once. What was sequenced was CD4+ T cells from PBMCs. The receptors were sampled from a human donor with Susac syndrome.

The sample holds one count of this clonotype. The chain recombines TRBV30 with TRBJ2-3; D is ambiguous. Germline CDR1 GTSNPN, CDR2 SVGIG (reference sequence). The CDR3 consists of 12 residues. Trimming shortened V by 6 bases and J by 4 bases, and 11 bases separated the two germline ends. The DNA of the CDR3 is TGTGCCTGTCAACCTGGAGCAGATACGCAGTATTTT. Residues: CACQPGADTQYF. Supplemented by reference TRBV30 and TRBJ2-3, the full variable domain reads SQTIHQWPATLVQPVGSPLSLECTVEGTSNPNLYWYRQAAGRGLQLLFYSVGIGQISSEVPQNLSASRPQDRQFILSSKKLLLSDSGFYLCACQPGADTQYFGPGTRLTVL.

The rearrangement links TRBV25-1 to TRBJ2-5, with D hard to call. This CDR3 is 16 amino acids long. The V gene lost 1 base and the J gene lost 1 base, with 13 bases spanning the gap. Germline CDR1 and CDR2: MGHDK and SYGVNS. DNA of the CDR3: TGTGCCAGCAGTGAATTGAGTATAGGAACCCAAGAGACCCAGTACTTC. Amino acid sequence: CASSELSIGTQETQYF.

J is TRBJ2-4 and V is TRBV3-1; no reliable D call. The CDR3 extends over 13 amino acids. Trimming removed 1 base at V and 9 bases at J, with 10 bases between. The germline CDR1 and CDR2 sequences are LGHDT and YNNKEL (reference sequence). The DNA of the CDR3 is TGTGCCAGCAGCCAAGTACGGACCGGCATTCAGTACTTC. This gives the protein CASSQVRTGIQYF. The full variable domain, in which reference TRBV3-1 and TRBJ2-4 provide the parts outside the CDR3, is DTAVSQTPKYLVTQMGNDKSIKCEQNLGHDTMYWYKQDSKKFLKIMFSYNNKELIINETVPNRFSPKSPDKAHLNLHINSLELGDSAVYFCASSQVRTGIQYFGAGTRLSVL.

This clonotype appeared a few times. This chain joins TRBV12-3 or TRBV12-4 and TRBJ2-7; unclear D gene. The CDR3 runs to 13 residues. V lost 0 bases and J lost 2, with 5 bases in between. The DNA of the CDR3 is TGTGCCAGCAGTTTAGCAGGCGCCTACGAGCAGTACTTC. Translated: CASSLAGAYEQYF.

The chain employs TRBV29-1 and TRBJ2-2; 8 bases map to TRBD1. Germline V gene sequence: CDR1 SQVTM, CDR2 ANQGSEA. Trimming removed 7 bases from V and 1 base from J; junction bases left unmatched: 2. This CDR3 contains 13 residues. CDR3 region: CSAGTGNTGELFF. The CDR3 nucleotides are TGCAGCGCGGGGACAGGGAACACCGGGGAGCTGTTTTTT.

This chain joins TRBV5-6 and TRBJ2-4; D perhaps matches TRBD2 (5 bases). Germline CDR1 reads SGHDT; CDR2 reads YYEEEE. Trimming shortened V by 6 bases and J by 0 bases, and 10 bases separated the two germline ends. This CDR3 has 14 residues. CDR3 sequence: CASTEGLAKNIQYF. In nucleotides, the CDR3 is TGTGCCAGCACCGAGGGATTAGCCAAAAACATTCAGTACTTC.

The genes are TRBV3-1 and TRBJ2-3; D is undetermined. Trimming took off 0 bases at V and 2 bases at J, with 12 bases between the two ends. This CDR3 has 16 residues. CDR1 and CDR2 (germline): LGHDT, YNNKEL (reference sequence). The CDR3 sequence: CASSQEAWRDTDTQYF. CDR3 DNA sequence: TGTGCCAGCAGCCAAGAAGCGTGGAGAGACACAGATACGCAGTATTTT.

This chain joins TRBV19 and TRBJ1-1; no clear D gene. Per the germline V gene, CDR1 is LNHDA and CDR2 is SQIVND (reference sequence). Trimming stripped 4 bases from V and 3 bases from J, with 12 bases between. The CDR3 has 14 amino acids. The DNA of the CDR3 is TGTGCCAGTAGTAGCCCCTCTTTCGACACTGAAGCTTTCTTT. Translating gives CASSSPSFDTEAFF.

CDR3 region: CASSVGQPTDTQYF. The CDR3 DNA reads as TGTGCCAGCAGCGTGGGACAGCCGACAGATACGCAGTATTTT. The V gene is TRBV11-3, the J gene TRBJ2-3; 7 bases match TRBD1. The junction had 5 bases not matched to a gene; V was cut back by 5 bases and J by 3 bases. Germline CDR1 is SGHNT and CDR2 is YENEEA. The CDR3 spans 14 residues.

V gene TRBV3-1 combines with J gene TRBJ2-3; D is unclear. V was clipped by 0 bases and J by 4 bases, with 14 bases between them. The germline CDR1 and CDR2 sequences are LGHDT and YNNKEL (reference sequence). CDR3 size: 16 residues. The DNA for the CDR3 is TGTGCCAGCAGCCAAGATGCGACTGGGATTTCAGATACGCAGTATTTT. Translating it yields CASSQDATGISDTQYF.

The genes are TRBV7-8 and TRBJ1-2, with D unresolved. The germline CDR1 and CDR2 sequences are SGHVS and FQNEAQ. CDR3 length equals 13 residues. Deletions cut 2 bases from V and 4 bases from J, with 8 bases between. The CDR3 reads CASSLTPGYGYTF. CDR3 DNA: TGTGCCAGCAGCTTAACTCCAGGCTATGGCTACACCTTC.

This chain joins TRBV30 and TRBJ2-5, with D tentatively TRBD2 (5 bases). The CDR3 runs to 11 residues. Trimming cost V 0 bases and J 9 bases, with 8 bases left between them. Germline V gene sequence: CDR1 GTSNPN, CDR2 SVGIG (reference sequence). CDR3 coding DNA: TGTGCCTGGAGTGTACCCGGGGCCCAGTACTTC. This codes for CAWSVPGAQYF.

The rearrangement uses TRBV14 and TRBJ2-5, with D unresolved. This CDR3 region has 11 residues. Germline assignment: CDR1 SGHDN and CDR2 FVKESK. The V end was cut by 4 bases, the J end by 6 bases, with 6 bases between. The CDR3, as DNA: TGTGCCAGCAGCCCAGCAAAGACCCAGTACTTC. Its protein is CASSPAKTQYF.

The chain is built from TRBV29-1 and TRBJ1-1; no reliable D call. This CDR3 contains 13 residues. V lost 4 bases and J 3 bases, leaving 12 bases between the germline ends. Germline CDR1 and CDR2: SQVTM and ANQGSEA. The CDR3, as DNA: TGCAGCGTTGTGAGGTCCATGGACACTGAAGCTTTCTTT. Amino acids: CSVVRSMDTEAFF.

In DNA, the CDR3 is TGTGCCAGCAGTCCCACGGGGGGTCAGGGTGGCTACACCTTC. This sequence encodes CASSPTGGQGGYTF. The rearrangement joins TRBV12-3 or TRBV12-4 to TRBJ1-2, with a possible D match to TRBD1 (5 bases). Between the trimmed V and J ends, which lost 5 bases and 7 bases, there was a span of 17 bases. This CDR3 is built from 14 residues.

The chain joins TRBV15 to TRBJ1-6; D gene unclear. The CDR3 length is 15 residues. The V gene's germline CDR1 is LNHNV and CDR2 YYDKDF (reference sequence). V gave up 0 bases and J gave up 6 bases, with 9 bases separating them. CDR3 loop: CATSRDTVGNSPLHF. The CDR3 coding sequence is TGTGCCACCAGCAGAGATACTGTGGGTAATTCACCCCTCCACTTT.

The genes are TRBV29-1 and TRBJ2-1; unclear D gene. This CDR3 is 12 amino acids long. V lost 3 bases and J lost 4, with 7 bases in between. The germline V gene encodes CDR1 SQVTM and CDR2 ANQGSEA. The CDR3 here is CSVEASYNEQFF. CDR3 nucleotide sequence: TGCAGCGTTGAGGCATCGTACAATGAGCAGTTCTTC.

This clonotype appeared once. The V gene is TRBV28, the J gene TRBJ1-4; D call uncertain. The germline V gene encodes CDR1 MDHEN and CDR2 SYDVKM. V was shortened by 8 bases and J by 4 bases, with 14 bases between the two germline ends. The CDR3 contains 14 residues. The CDR3 loop reads CASGIWGINEKLFF. The CDR3 DNA sequence: TGTGCCAGCGGAATATGGGGAATTAATGAAAAACTGTTTTTT.

This clonotype was observed a single time. V gene TRBV20-1 combines with J gene TRBJ2-1, with 9 positions matching TRBD2. Germline lookup yields CDR1 DFQATT and CDR2 SNEGSKA (reference sequence). The V gene end was trimmed by 0 bases and the J gene end by 6 bases; junction bases not matched to a gene: 9. This CDR3 comprises 16 residues. The CDR3 protein is CSARDPASGVGNEQFF. The DNA for the CDR3 is TGCAGTGCTAGAGACCCGGCTAGCGGGGTCGGCAATGAGCAGTTCTTC.

The chain uses TRBV5-6 and TRBJ2-7, with 7 nucleotides matching TRBD1. Germline V gene data show CDR1 as SGHDT and CDR2 as YYEEEE. The V gene end was trimmed by 4 bases and the J gene end by 7 bases; junction bases not matched to a gene: 14. The CDR3 totals 15 residues. CDR3 protein: CASSPGQELWEEQYF. DNA of the CDR3: TGTGCCAGCAGCCCCGGACAGGAGCTTTGGGAGGAGCAGTACTTC.

The CDR3 DNA follows: TGCGCCAGCAGCCGGGAGCGGGCTTCCTACAATGAGCAGTTCTTC. It yields the protein CASSRERASYNEQFF. The rearrangement joins TRBV4-3 to TRBJ2-1, with D possibly matching TRBD2 (6 bases). This CDR3 has 15 residues. Trimming stripped 4 bases from V and 1 base from J, with 11 bases between. The V gene's germline CDR1 is LGHNA and CDR2 YSLEER.

The V gene is TRBV20-1, the J gene TRBJ1-5; TRBD1 agrees at 8 bases. Germline V gene data show CDR1 as DFQATT and CDR2 as SNEGSKA (reference sequence). V lost 6 bases and J lost 2; bases outside the gene matches: 9. CDR3 length: 15 residues. CDR3 region: CSAATLTGGNQPQHF. The CDR3 DNA is TGCAGTGCCGCTACCTTGACAGGGGGCAATCAGCCCCAGCATTTT.

V usage is TRBV11-2 and J usage is TRBJ2-3; D uncertain. This CDR3 is 19 amino acids long. V was shortened by 2 bases and J by 5 bases, with 26 bases between the two germline ends. Germline loops: CDR1 SGHAT, CDR2 FQNNGV. The DNA for the CDR3 is TGTGCCAGCAGCTTAAGGCCTCGAAGAAACAAACAAATGGGAGATACGCAGTATTTT. This codes for CASSLRPRRNKQMGDTQYF.

To note about this clonotype: At one of its ends the junction is not consistent with the germline gene, which may arise from a read error. The rearrangement uses TRBV13 and TRBJ2-1, with TRBD2 matching 8 bases. Germline values: CDR1 PRHDT, CDR2 FYEKMQ (reference sequence). This CDR3 is built from 14 residues. CDR3 nucleotides: TGTGCCGGGAGCGGGAGCCATTCCTTCAATGAGCAGTTCTTC. This gives the protein CAGSGSHSFNEQFF.

The chain employs TRBV6-6 and TRBJ1-1, with a weak D call TRBD1 (5 bases). Germline V gene lookup returns CDR1 MNHNY and CDR2 SVGAGI (reference sequence). The CDR3 covers 14 residues. V shed 5 bases and J shed 3 bases, with 13 bases lying between them. The CDR3 spells CASSAYIGDTEAFF. CDR3 nucleotides: TGTGCCAGCAGTGCCTACATAGGGGACACTGAAGCTTTCTTT.